The entry below describes one T cell receptor (beta chain). The antigen is undetermined. The sample comes from a study of response to subunit inactivated influenza vaccine. Study-wide results and limits: Every seasonal influenza vaccination brings in few new T cells, the authors suggested.

Germline lookup yields CDR1 MDHEN and CDR2 SYDVKM. The CDR3 length is 14 residues. Losses at the gene ends were 3 bases for V and 10 bases for J; bases not matched to a gene: 3. One entry per CDR3 protein results from TCRdb running MiXCR on the RT-PCR reads. Among a few hundred thousand distinct CDR3 sequences listed, roughly 20% were seen once. V is TRBV28 and J is TRBJ1-6, with 10 bases matching TRBD1. The clonotype originates from a man between 50 and 69 years old who received an inactivated influenza vaccine. The material sequenced was PBMCs from blood, taken 21 months after vaccination. This CDR3 is CASSFGTGVSPLHF. The CDR3 bases are TGTGCCAGCAGTTTCGGGACAGGGGTCTCACCCCTCCACTTT.